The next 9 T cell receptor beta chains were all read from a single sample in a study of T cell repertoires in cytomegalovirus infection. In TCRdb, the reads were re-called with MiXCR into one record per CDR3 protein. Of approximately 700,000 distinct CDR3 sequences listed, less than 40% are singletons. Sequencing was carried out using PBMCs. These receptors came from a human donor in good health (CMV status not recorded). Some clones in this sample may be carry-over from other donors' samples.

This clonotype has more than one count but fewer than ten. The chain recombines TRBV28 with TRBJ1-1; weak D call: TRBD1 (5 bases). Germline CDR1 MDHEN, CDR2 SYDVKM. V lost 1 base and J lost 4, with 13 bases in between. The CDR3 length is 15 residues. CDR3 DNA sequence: TGTGCCAGCAGTTTATTCCAGGGAAGGACCACTGAAGCTTTCTTT. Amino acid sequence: CASSLFQGRTTEAFF.

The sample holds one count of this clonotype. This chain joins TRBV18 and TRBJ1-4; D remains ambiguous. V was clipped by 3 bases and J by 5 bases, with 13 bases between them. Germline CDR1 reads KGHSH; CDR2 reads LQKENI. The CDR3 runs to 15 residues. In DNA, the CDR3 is TGTGCCAGCTCACCGAACACCAGCGGGAATGAAAAACTGTTTTTT. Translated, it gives CASSPNTSGNEKLFF.

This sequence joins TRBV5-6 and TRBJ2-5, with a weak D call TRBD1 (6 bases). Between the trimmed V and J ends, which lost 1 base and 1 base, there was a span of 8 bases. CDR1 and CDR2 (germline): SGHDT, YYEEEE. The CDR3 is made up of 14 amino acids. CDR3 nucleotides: TGTGCCAGCAGCTTGTGGACAGTCCAAGAGACCCAGTACTTC. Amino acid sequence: CASSLWTVQETQYF.

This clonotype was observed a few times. The CDR3 loop is CASSPLRDLAYGYTF. The CDR3 DNA reads TGTGCCAGCAGCCCCCTCAGGGATTTGGCCTATGGCTACACCTTC. The chain uses TRBV7-9 and TRBJ1-2, with TRBD1 as a possible D gene (5 bases). Germline-derived CDR1 and CDR2 are SEHNR and FQNEAQ (reference sequence). V lost 5 bases and J lost 4, with 17 bases in between. The CDR3 has 15 amino acids.

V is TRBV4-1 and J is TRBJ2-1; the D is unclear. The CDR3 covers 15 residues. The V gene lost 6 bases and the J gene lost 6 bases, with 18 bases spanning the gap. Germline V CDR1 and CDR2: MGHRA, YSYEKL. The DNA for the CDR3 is TGCGCCAGCAGGGTACTTGGCAGGAACTCCAATGAGCAGTTCTTC. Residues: CASRVLGRNSNEQFF.

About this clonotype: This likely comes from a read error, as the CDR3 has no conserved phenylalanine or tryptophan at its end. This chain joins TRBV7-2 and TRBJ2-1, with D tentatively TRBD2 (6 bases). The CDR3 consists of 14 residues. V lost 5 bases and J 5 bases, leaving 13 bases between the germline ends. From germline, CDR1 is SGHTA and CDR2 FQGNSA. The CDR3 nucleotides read TGTGCCAGCAGCGCGAGGACTACCCACAATGAGCAGTTCTAC. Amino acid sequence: CASSARTTHNEQFY.

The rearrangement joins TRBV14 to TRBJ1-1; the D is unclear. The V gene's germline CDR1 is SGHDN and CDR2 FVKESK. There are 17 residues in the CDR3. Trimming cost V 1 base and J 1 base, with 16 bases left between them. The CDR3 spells CASSQGEGRRRNTEAFF. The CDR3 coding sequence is TGTGCCAGCAGCCAAGGGGAGGGAAGAAGACGGAACACTGAAGCTTTCTTT. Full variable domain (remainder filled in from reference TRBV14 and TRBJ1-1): EAGVTQFPSHSVIEKGQTVTLRCDPISGHDNLYWYRRVMGKEIKFLLHFVKESKQDESGMPNNRFLAERTGGTYSTLKVQPAELEDSGVYFCASSQGEGRRRNTEAFFGQGTRLTVV.

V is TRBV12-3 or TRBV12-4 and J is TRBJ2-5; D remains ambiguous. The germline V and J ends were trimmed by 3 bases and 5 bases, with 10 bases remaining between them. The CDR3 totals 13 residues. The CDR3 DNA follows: TGTGCCAGCAGTTTTAACAGAAAGGAGACCCAGTACTTC. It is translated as CASSFNRKETQYF.

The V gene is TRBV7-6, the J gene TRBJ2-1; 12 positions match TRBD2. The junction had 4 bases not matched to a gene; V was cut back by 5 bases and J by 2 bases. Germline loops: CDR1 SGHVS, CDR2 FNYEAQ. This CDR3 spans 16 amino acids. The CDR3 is CASSPRTSGAYNEQFF. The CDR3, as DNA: TGTGCCAGCAGCCCTCGGACTAGCGGGGCCTACAATGAGCAGTTCTTC.